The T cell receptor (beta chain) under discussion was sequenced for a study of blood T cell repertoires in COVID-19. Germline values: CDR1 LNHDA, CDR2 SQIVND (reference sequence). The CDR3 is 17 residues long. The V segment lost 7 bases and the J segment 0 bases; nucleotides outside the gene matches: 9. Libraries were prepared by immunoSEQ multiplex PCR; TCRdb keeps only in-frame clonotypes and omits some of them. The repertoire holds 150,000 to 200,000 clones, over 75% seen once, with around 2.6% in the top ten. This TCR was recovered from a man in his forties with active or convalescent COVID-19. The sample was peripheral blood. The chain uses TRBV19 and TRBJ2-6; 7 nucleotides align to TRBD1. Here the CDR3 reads CASTTGQLNSGANVLTF. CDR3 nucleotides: TGTGCCAGTACCACGGGACAGTTAAACTCTGGGGCCAACGTCCTGACTTTC. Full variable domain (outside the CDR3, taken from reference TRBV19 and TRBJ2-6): DGGITQSPKYLFRKEGQNVTLSCEQNLNHDAMYWYRQDPGQGLRLIYYSQIVNDFQKGDIAEGYSVSREKKESFPLTVTSAQKNPTAFYLCASTTGQLNSGANVLTFGAGSRLTVL.